This T cell receptor beta chain was documented in a study of identical twins. CDR3 length equals 12 residues. Germline CDR1 and CDR2: ENHRY and SYGVKD. Trimming removed 11 bases at V and 6 bases at J, with 13 bases between. TCRdb re-analysed the 5' RACE reads in MiXCR, keeping a single row per CDR3 protein. Here the sample spans a few hundred thousand distinct CDR3 sequences, over 8.5% being singletons. The sample holds many counts of this clonotype. The antigen remains unidentified. Overall study results and limits: Researchers reported excess low generation probability among twin-shared out-of-frame alpha sequences.

These data are also associated with another study on yellow fever vaccine responses in identical twins.

The specimen was PBMCs. The rearrangement uses TRBV10-3 and TRBJ2-2; possible D gene TRBD1, 5 bases. This receptor was identified in a woman younger than 30 in good health. CDR3 nucleotide sequence: TGTGCCGGCAGGGATGAGGCCGGGGAGCTGTTTTTT. Its translation is CAGRDEAGELFF.